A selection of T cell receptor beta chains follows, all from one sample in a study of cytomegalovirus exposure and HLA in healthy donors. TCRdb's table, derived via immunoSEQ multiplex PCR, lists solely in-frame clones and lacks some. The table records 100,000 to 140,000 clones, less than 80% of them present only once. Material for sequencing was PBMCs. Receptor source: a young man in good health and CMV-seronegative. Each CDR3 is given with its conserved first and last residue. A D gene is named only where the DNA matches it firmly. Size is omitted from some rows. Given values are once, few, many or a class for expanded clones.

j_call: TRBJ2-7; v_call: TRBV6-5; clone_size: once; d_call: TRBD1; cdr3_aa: CASSTPGTGSYEQYF; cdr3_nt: TGTGCCAGCAGTACCCCCGGGACAGGCTCCTACGAGCAGTACTTC
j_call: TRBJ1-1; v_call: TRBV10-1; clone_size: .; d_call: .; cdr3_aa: CASSEALNTEAFF; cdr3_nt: TGCGCCAGCAGTGAAGCCCTAAACACTGAAGCTTTCTTT
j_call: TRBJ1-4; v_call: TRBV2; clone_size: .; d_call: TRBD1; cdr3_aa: CASSGTGGEKLFF; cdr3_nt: TGTGCCAGCAGCGGGACAGGGGGTGAAAAACTGTTTTTT
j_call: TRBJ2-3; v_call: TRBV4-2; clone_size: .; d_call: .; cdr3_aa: CASSQYGGVADTQYF; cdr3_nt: TGTGCCAGCAGCCAATACGGCGGGGTTGCAGATACGCAGTATTTT
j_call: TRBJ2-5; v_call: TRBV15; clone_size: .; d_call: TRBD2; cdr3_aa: CATSRELAGQETQYF; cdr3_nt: TGTGCCACCAGCAGGGAACTAGCGGGGCAGGAGACCCAGTACTTC
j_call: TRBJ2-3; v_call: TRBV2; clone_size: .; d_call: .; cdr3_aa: CASKARTADTQYF; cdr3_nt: TGTGCCAGCAAGGCTAGAACGGCAGATACGCAGTATTTT
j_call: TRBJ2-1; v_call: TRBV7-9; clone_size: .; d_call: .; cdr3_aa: CASSLAGASYNEQFF; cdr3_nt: TGTGCCAGCAGCTTAGCGGGGGCCTCCTACAATGAGCAGTTCTTC
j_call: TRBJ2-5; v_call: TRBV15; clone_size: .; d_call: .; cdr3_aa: CATSRAGDNQETQYF; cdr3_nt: TGTGCCACCAGCAGAGCGGGGGATAACCAAGAGACCCAGTACTTC
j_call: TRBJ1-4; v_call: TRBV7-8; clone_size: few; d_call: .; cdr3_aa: CASTAYSGGAQNEKLFF; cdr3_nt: TGTGCCAGCACCGCCTACTCGGGGGGAGCACAAAATGAAAAACTGTTTTTT
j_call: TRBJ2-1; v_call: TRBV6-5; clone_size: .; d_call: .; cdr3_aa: CASSLQGAYNEQFF; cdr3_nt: TGTGCCAGCAGTCTACAGGGTGCCTACAATGAGCAGTTCTTC
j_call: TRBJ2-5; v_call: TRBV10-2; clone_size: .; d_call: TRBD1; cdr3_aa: CASSQGQRKETQYF; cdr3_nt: TGCGCCAGCAGTCAGGGACAGCGTAAAGAGACCCAGTACTTC
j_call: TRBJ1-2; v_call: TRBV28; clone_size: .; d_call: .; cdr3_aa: CASSSHSYGYTF; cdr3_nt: TGTGCCAGCAGTTCTCACAGCTATGGCTACACCTTC
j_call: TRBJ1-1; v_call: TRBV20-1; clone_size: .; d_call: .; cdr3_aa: CSASGGKAFF; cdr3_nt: TGCAGTGCCTCTGGGGGCAAAGCTTTCTTT
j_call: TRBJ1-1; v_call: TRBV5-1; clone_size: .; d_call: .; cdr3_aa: CASSSGGGTEAFF; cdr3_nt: TGCGCCAGCAGCTCGGGAGGCGGTACTGAAGCTTTCTTT
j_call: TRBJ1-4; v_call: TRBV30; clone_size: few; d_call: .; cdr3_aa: CAWSVDQGPIVKLFF; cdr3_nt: TGTGCCTGGAGTGTCGACCAGGGCCCCATTGTAAAACTGTTTTTT
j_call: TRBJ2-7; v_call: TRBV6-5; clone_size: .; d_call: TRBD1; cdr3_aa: CASSYVDRGGYEQYF; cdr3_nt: TGTGCCAGCAGTTACGTGGACAGGGGAGGGTACGAGCAGTACTTC
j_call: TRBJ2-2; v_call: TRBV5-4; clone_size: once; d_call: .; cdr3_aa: CASSLSGAGELFF; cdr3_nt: TGTGCCAGCAGCTTGTCGGGGGCCGGGGAGCTGTTTTTT
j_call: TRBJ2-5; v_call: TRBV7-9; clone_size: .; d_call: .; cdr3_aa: CASSSGATQYF; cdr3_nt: TGTGCCAGCAGCTCGGGAGCGACCCAGTACTTC
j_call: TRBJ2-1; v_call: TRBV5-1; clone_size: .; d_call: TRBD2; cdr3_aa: CASELAGGSNEQFF; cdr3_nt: TGCGCCAGTGAGCTAGCGGGAGGTAGCAATGAGCAGTTCTTC
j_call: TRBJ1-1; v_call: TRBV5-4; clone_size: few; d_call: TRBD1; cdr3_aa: CASSFTGQGNTEAFF; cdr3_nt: TGTGCCAGCAGCTTCACCGGACAGGGGAACACTGAAGCTTTCTTT
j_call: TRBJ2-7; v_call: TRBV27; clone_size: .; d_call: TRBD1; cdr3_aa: CASSLRGRGYEQYF; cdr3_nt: TGTGCCAGCAGTTTGAGGGGGCGCGGGTACGAGCAGTACTTC
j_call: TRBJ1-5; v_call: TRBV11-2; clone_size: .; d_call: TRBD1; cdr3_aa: CASSFWDRDNQPQHF; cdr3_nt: TGTGCCAGCAGCTTTTGGGACAGGGACAATCAGCCCCAGCATTTT
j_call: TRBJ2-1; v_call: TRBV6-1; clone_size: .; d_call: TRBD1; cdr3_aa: CASTDRVEQFF; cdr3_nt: TGTGCCAGCACGGACAGGGTTGAGCAGTTCTTC
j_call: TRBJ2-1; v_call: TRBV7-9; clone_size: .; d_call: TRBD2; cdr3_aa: CASSSGGEQFF; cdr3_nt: TGTGCCAGCAGCTCGGGGGGTGAGCAGTTCTTC
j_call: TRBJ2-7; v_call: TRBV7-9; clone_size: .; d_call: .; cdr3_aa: CASSSPDSYEQYF; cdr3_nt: TGTGCCAGCAGCTCGCCGGACAGCTACGAGCAGTACTTC
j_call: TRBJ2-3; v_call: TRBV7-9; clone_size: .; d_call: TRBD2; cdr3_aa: CASSPKGTSGPSTDTQYF; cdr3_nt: TGTGCCAGCAGCCCCAAGGGGACTAGCGGTCCTAGCACAGATACGCAGTATTTT
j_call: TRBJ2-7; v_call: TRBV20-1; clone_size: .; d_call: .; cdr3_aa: CSARLNYEQYF; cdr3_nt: TGCAGTGCTAGACTAAACTACGAGCAGTACTTC
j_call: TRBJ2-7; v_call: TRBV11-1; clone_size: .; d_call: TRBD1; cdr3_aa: CASRGQSSYEQYF; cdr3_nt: TGTGCCAGCAGGGGACAGTCCTCCTACGAGCAGTACTTC
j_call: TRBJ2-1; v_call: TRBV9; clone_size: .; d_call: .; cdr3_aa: CASSVGGRQYNEQFF; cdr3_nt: TGTGCCAGCAGCGTGGGGGGGCGTCAATACAATGAGCAGTTCTTC
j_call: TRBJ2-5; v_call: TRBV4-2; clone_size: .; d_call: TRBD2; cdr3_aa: CASSHAGTSGGEETQYF; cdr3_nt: TGTGCCAGCAGCCACGCTGGGACTAGCGGGGGCGAAGAGACCCAGTACTTC
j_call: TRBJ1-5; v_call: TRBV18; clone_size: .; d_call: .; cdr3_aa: CASSPQGRSNQPQHF; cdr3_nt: TGTGCCAGCTCACCGCAGGGAAGGAGCAATCAGCCCCAGCATTTT
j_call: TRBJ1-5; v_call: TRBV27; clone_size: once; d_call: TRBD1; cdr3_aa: CASSRGGTGGNQPQHF; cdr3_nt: TGTGCCAGCAGCCGAGGCGGGACAGGGGGCAATCAGCCCCAGCATTTT
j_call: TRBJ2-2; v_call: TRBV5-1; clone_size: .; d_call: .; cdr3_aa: CASSPTGTYNTGELFF; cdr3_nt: TGCGCCAGCAGCCCCACCGGGACATACAACACCGGGGAGCTGTTTTTT
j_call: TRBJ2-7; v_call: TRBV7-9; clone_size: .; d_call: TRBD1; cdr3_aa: CASSPPPGQGPSSYEQYF; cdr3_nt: TGTGCCAGCAGCCCACCGCCGGGACAGGGGCCGAGCTCCTACGAGCAGTACTTC
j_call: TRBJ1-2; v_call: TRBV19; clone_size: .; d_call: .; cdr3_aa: CASSQQVNYGYTF; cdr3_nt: TGTGCCAGTAGTCAACAGGTTAACTATGGCTACACCTTC
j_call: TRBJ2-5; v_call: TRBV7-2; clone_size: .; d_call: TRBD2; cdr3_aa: CASSPGSGQETQYF; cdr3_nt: TGTGCCAGCAGCCCTGGTAGCGGGCAAGAGACCCAGTACTTC
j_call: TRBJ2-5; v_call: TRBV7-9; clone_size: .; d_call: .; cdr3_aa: CASSLGSGEETQYF; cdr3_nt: TGTGCCAGCAGCTTAGGTTCAGGGGAGGAGACCCAGTACTTC
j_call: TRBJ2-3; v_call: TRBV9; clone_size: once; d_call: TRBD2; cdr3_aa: CASSIPVRGGTDTQYF; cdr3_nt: TGTGCCAGCAGCATTCCTGTCCGGGGGGGCACAGATACGCAGTATTTT
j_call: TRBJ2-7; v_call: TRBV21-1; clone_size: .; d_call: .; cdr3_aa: CASSKKSGQTYEQYF; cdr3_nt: TGTGCCAGCAGCAAAAAGTCGGGACAGACCTACGAGCAGTACTTC
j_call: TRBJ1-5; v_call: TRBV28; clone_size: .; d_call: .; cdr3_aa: CASSLDFSGSGLLEPQHF; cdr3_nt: TGTGCCAGCAGTTTAGATTTCTCGGGGTCAGGTCTTTTGGAGCCCCAGCATTTT
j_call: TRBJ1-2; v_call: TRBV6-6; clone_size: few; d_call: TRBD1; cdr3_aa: CASRTFTGDYGYTF; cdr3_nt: TGTGCCAGCAGGACTTTCACAGGGGACTATGGCTACACCTTC
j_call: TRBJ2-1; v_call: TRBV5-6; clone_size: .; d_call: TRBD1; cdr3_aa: CASTRTGHNEQFF; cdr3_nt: TGTGCCAGCACTAGGACAGGTCACAATGAGCAGTTCTTC